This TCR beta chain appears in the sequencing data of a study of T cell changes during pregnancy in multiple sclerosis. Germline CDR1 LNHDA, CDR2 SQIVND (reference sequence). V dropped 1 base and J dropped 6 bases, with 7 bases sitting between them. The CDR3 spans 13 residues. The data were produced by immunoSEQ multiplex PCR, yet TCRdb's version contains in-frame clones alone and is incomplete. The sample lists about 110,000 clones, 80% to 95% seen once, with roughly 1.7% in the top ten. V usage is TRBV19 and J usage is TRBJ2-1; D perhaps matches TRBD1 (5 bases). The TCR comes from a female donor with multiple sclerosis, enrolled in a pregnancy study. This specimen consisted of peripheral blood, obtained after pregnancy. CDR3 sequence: CASSIGQGNEQFF. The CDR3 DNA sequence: TGTGCCAGTAGTATAGGCCAGGGCAATGAGCAGTTCTTC.